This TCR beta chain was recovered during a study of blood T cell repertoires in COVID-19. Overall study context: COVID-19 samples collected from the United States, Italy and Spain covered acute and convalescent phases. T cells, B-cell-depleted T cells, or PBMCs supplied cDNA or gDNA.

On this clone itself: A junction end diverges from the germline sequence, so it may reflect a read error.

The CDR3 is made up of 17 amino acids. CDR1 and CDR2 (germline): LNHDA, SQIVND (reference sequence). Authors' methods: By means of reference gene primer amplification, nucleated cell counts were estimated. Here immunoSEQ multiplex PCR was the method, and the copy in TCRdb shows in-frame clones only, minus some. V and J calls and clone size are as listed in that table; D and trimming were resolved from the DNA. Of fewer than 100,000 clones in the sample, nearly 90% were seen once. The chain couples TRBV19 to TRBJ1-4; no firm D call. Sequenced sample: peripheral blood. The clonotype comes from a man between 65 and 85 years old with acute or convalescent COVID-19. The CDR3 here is CASSTNSAAIMNAKLFF. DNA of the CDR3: TGTGCCAGTAGTACCAACTCCGCCGCTATAATGAATGCAAAACTGTTTTTT.